Each of the 16 T cell receptor beta chains below was sequenced from the same sample in a study of T cells expressing NK-cell markers. Using the 5' RACE reads, TCRdb records one entry per CDR3 protein without DNA. The table for this sample gives tens of thousands of distinct CDR3 sequences. Sequences were obtained from blood T cells: a sorted CD56 or NKG2C T cell subset, CD4+ or CD8+ T cells, or bulk PBMC T cells (not recorded which). Source of these receptors: a woman between 18 and 70 years old in good health.

The gene calls are TRBV30 and TRBJ2-1; TCRdb reports TRBD2, a call that lacks DNA to check it against. This CDR3 has 15 residues. CDR1 and CDR2 from the germline V gene are GTSNPN and SVGIG (reference sequence). The CDR3 is CAWSVPAGEANEQFF.

The chain joins TRBV6-1 to TRBJ2-7; TCRdb lists TRBD1, though no DNA is available to test this call. There are 15 residues in the CDR3. CDR1 MNHNS and CDR2 SASEGT come from the germline V gene. CDR3: CASSLKRDSSYEQYF.

The chain uses TRBV2 and TRBJ1-6; the D call of TRBD1 rests on TCRdb alone, since no DNA is present to check it. CDR1 is SNHLY and CDR2 is FYNNEI in the germline V gene. This CDR3 is built from 16 residues. The CDR3 is CASSAGTSSYNSPLHF.

The chain employs TRBV13 and TRBJ1-1; TCRdb names TRBD1, which stays unverified in the absence of DNA. CDR1 is PRHDT, CDR2 FYEKMQ, per germline (reference sequence). This CDR3 is 13 amino acids long. This CDR3 reads CASSGTGFTEAFF.

V usage is TRBV6-4 and J usage is TRBJ2-3; TCRdb designates TRBD1, a call that cannot be tested without DNA. This CDR3 is 15 amino acids long. Germline assignment: CDR1 MRHNA and CDR2 SNTAGT. CDR3 amino acids: CASSESAGGTDTQYF.

This chain joins TRBV12-5 and TRBJ2-7. The CDR3 length is 18 residues. The germline CDR1 and CDR2 sequences are LGHNT and FRNRAP. The CDR3 sequence: CASALLLTDEAKDHEQYF.

The CDR3 loop reads CASSLAGLANSQYF. This chain joins TRBV7-6 and TRBJ2-5; TCRdb names TRBD2, which stays unverified in the absence of DNA. The germline V gene encodes CDR1 SGHVS and CDR2 FNYEAQ. This CDR3 comprises 14 residues.

The chain joins TRBV27 to TRBJ2-7; TCRdb outputs TRBD1, but without DNA this stays unchecked. Germline lookup yields CDR1 MNHEY and CDR2 SMNVEV (reference sequence). This CDR3 has 15 residues. This chain's CDR3 is CASSLTGQGAYEQYF.

The chain employs TRBV27 and TRBJ2-5; TCRdb picks TRBD1, but there is no DNA to check that call. This CDR3 is built from 16 residues. Germline CDR1 and CDR2: MNHEY and SMNVEV (reference sequence). The CDR3: CASSSDQDRGQETQYF.

The chain has TRBV9 and TRBJ2-7; TCRdb gives TRBD2 as the D gene, but with no DNA this cannot be confirmed. This CDR3 contains 15 residues. The germline V gene encodes CDR1 SGDLS and CDR2 YYNGEE. The CDR3: CASSLSGSSSYEQYF.

This chain joins TRBV29-1 and TRBJ2-1; TCRdb designates TRBD1, a call that cannot be tested without DNA. The CDR3 covers 15 residues. Germline V CDR1 and CDR2: SQVTM, ANQGSEA. The CDR3 protein is CSVEVPPSSYNEQFF.

The chain has TRBV4-1 and TRBJ2-1; TCRdb indicates TRBD2, and absent DNA this call remains unverified. The germline V gene encodes CDR1 MGHRA and CDR2 YSYEKL. The CDR3 spans 16 residues. CDR3 loop: CASSQEGLAGYNEQFF.

The gene calls are TRBV29-1 and TRBJ1-1; the TRBD1 assignment by TCRdb is unverifiable without DNA. This CDR3 has 15 amino acids. CDR1 is SQVTM, CDR2 ANQGSEA, per germline. Here the CDR3 reads CSVVGTSTLNTEAFF. Supplemented by reference TRBV29-1 and TRBJ1-1, the full variable domain reads SAVISQKPSRDICQRGTSLTIQCQVDSQVTMMFWYRQQPGQSLTLIATANQGSEATYESGFVIDKFPISRPNLTFSTLTVSNMSPEDSSIYLCSVVGTSTLNTEAFFGQGTRLTVV.

The gene calls are TRBV5-1 and TRBJ1-1. The CDR3 contains 15 residues. From germline, CDR1 is SGHRS and CDR2 YFSETQ. The CDR3 is CASSLALVGNTEAFF.

This chain joins TRBV12-3 or TRBV12-4 and TRBJ2-3; TCRdb names TRBD2, which stays unverified in the absence of DNA. The CDR3 extends over 16 amino acids. This CDR3 is CASSFQTSRSTDTQYF.

V and J are TRBV7-9 and TRBJ2-1; absent DNA, TCRdb's TRBD2 call cannot be checked. This CDR3 contains 17 residues. Germline V gene lookup returns CDR1 SEHNR and CDR2 FQNEAQ (reference sequence). The CDR3: CASSSPAYGTTRGEQFF.